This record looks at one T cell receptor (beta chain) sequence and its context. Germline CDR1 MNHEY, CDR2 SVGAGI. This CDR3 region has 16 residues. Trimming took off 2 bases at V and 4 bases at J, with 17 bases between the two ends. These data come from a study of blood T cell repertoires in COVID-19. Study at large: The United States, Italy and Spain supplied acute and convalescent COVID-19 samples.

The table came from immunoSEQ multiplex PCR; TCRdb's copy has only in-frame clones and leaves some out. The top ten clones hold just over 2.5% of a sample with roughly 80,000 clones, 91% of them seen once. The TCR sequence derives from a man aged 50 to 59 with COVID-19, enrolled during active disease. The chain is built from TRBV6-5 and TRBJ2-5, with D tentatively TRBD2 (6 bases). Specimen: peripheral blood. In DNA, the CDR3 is TGTGCCAGCAGTTACATCAGGGCCCACGGGAGAGAGACCCAGTACTTC. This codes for CASSYIRAHGRETQYF.